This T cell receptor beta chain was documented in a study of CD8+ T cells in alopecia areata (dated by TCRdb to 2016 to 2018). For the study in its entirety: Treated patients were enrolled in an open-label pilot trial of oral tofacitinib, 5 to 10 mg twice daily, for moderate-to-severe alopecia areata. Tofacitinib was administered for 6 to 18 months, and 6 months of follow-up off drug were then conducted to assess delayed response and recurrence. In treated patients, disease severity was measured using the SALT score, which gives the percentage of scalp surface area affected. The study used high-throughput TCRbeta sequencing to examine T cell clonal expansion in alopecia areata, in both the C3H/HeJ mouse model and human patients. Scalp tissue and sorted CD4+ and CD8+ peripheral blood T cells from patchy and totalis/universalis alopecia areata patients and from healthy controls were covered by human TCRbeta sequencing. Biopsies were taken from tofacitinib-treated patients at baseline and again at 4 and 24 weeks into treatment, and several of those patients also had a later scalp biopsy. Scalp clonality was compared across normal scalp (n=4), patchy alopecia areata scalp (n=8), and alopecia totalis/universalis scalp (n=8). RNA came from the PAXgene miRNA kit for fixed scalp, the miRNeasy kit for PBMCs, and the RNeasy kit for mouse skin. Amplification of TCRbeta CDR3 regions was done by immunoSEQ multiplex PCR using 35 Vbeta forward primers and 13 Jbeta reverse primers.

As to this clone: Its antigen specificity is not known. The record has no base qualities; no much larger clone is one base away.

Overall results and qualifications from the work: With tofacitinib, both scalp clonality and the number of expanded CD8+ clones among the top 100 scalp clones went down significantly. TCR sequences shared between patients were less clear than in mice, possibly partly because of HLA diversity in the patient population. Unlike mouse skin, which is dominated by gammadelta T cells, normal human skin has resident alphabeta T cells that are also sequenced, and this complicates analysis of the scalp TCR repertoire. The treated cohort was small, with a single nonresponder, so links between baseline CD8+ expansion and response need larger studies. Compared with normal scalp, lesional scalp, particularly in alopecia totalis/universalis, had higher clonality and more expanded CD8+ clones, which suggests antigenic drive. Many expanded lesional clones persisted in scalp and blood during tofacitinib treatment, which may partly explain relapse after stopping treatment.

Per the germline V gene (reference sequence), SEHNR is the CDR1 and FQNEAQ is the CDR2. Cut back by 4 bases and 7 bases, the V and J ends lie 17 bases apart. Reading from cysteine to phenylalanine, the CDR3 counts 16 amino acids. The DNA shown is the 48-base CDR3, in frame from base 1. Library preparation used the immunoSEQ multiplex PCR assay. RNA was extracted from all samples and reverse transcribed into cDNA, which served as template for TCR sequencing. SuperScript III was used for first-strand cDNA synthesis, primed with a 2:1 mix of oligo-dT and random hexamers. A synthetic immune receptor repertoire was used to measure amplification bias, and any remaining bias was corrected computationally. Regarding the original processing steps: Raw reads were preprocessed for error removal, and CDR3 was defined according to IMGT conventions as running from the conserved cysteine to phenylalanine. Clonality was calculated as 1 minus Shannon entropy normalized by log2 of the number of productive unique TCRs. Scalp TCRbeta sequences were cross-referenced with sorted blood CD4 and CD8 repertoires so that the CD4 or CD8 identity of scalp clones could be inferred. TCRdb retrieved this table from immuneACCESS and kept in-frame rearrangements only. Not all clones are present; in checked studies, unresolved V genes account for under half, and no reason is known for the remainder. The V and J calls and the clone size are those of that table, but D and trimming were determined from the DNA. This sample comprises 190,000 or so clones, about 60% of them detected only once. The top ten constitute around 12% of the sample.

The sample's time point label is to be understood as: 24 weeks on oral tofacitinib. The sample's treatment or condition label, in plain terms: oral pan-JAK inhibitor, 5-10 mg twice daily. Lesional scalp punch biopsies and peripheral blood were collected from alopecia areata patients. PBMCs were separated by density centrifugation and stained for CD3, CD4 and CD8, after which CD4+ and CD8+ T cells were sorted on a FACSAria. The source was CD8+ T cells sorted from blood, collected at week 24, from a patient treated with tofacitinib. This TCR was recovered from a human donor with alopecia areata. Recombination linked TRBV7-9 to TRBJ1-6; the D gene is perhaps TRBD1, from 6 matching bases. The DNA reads TGTGCCAGCAGCTCTGGGCGTGGGGGGGCGAATTCACCCCTCCACTTT. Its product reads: CASSSGRGGANSPLHF. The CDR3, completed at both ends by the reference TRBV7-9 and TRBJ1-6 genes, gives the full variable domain DTGVSQNPRHKITKRGQNVTFRCDPISEHNRLYWYRQTLGQGPEFLTYFQNEAQLEKSRLLSDRFSAERPKGSFSTLEIQRTEQGDSAMYLCASSSGRGGANSPLHFGNGTRLTVT.